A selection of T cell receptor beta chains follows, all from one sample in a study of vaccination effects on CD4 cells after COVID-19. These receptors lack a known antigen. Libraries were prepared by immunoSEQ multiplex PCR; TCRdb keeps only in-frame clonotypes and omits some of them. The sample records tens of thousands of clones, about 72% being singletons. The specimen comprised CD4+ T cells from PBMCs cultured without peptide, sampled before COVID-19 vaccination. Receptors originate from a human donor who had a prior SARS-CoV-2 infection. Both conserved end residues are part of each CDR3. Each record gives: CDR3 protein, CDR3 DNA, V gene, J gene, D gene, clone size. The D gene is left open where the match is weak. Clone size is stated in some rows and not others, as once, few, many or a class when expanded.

CASSESLAKSSYEQYF	TGTGCCAGCAGCGAGTCACTAGCTAAGAGCTCCTACGAGCAGTACTTC	TRBV9	TRBJ2-7	.	.
CASSVRRGPGTGELFF	TGTGCCAGCAGCGTGCGCAGGGGGCCGGGCACCGGGGAGCTGTTTTTT	TRBV9	TRBJ2-2	TRBD1	.
CASSSRLAGGETQYF	TGTGCCAGTAGTTCTCGCCTAGCGGGGGGTGAGACCCAGTACTTC	TRBV19	TRBJ2-5	TRBD2	.
CATSPGGASTDTQYF	TGTGCCACCTCCCCGGGGGGAGCTAGCACAGATACGCAGTATTTT	TRBV28	TRBJ2-3	TRBD2	.
CASSEPLRPQHF	TGTGCCAGCAGTGAACCCCTACGGCCCCAGCATTTT	TRBV2	TRBJ1-5	.	few
CAWSPGGADEKLFF	TGTGCCTGGAGTCCTGGCGGGGCAGATGAAAAACTGTTTTTT	TRBV30	TRBJ1-4	.	.
CASSGRTGSLPYNEQFF	TGTGCCAGCAGTGGGCGGACAGGTTCCTTACCCTACAATGAGCAGTTCTTC	TRBV6-1	TRBJ2-1	TRBD1	.
CASSSFPLNTEAFF	TGTGCCAGCAGCTCGTTTCCCCTGAACACTGAAGCTTTCTTT	TRBV11-3	TRBJ1-1	.	.
CASSHWTGQSTEAFF	TGTGCCAGCAGCCACTGGACGGGTCAAAGCACTGAAGCTTTCTTT	TRBV3-1/TRBV3-2	TRBJ1-1	.	.
CASSIASGSNTGELFF	TGTGCCAGTAGTATAGCGTCAGGGTCTAACACCGGGGAGCTGTTTTTT	TRBV19	TRBJ2-2	.	.
CASSLVAGGYYEQFF	TGTGCCAGCAGCTTGGTGGCGGGAGGGTATTATGAGCAGTTCTTC	TRBV5-4	TRBJ2-1	TRBD2	.
CASSPRAGGGTEAFF	TGTGCCAGCAGCCCCCGGGCGGGGGGCGGTACTGAAGCTTTCTTT	TRBV7-8	TRBJ1-1	.	.
CASSPQIRGNTGELFF	TGTGCCAGCTCACCTCAAATCAGGGGTAACACCGGGGAGCTGTTTTTT	TRBV18	TRBJ2-2	.	few
CASSLWNEQFF	TGTGCCAGCAGTCTCTGGAATGAGCAGTTCTTC	TRBV12-3/TRBV12-4	TRBJ2-1	.	.